This is a list of T cell receptor beta chains from one sample in a study of OX40 agonist ivuxolimab in advanced cancers. Here immunoSEQ multiplex PCR was the method, and the copy in TCRdb shows in-frame clones only, minus some. The table lists under 80,000 clones, about nine tenths of them singletons. This specimen was CD4+ or CD8+ T cells sorted from blood, taken in a trial of the OX40 agonist ivuxolimab. The receptors derive from an adult with an advanced solid tumor such as melanoma, head and neck, liver or kidney cancer. The CDR3 runs from the conserved cysteine through the conserved F or W. A D gene is named only where the DNA matches it firmly. Rows give clone size only sometimes, using once, few, many, or a class for an expanded clone.

>.|TRBV11-2|TRBJ1-1|.
CASSTLGAGGTEAFF
TGTGCCAGCAGCACCCTGGGGGCAGGTGGAACTGAAGCTTTCTTT
>.|TRBV4-2|TRBJ2-5|.
CASSQGVDGGPQETQYF
TGTGCCAGCAGCCAAGGTGTAGACGGGGGGCCTCAAGAGACCCAGTACTTC
>.|TRBV30|TRBJ1-2|TRBD1
CAWSLKGAFGGYTF
TGTGCCTGGAGTCTCAAGGGGGCCTTCGGGGGCTACACCTTC
>.|TRBV6-1|TRBJ1-1|TRBD1
CASSEDQTGGTEAFF
TGTGCCAGCAGTGAAGACCAGACAGGGGGCACTGAAGCTTTCTTT
>.|TRBV9|TRBJ2-1|.
CASSLPGRGYNEQFF
TGTGCCAGCAGCCTCCCGGGCAGGGGATACAATGAGCAGTTCTTC
>.|TRBV6-4|TRBJ2-1|.
CASSVGSSYNEQFF
TGTGCCAGCAGTGTGGGGAGCTCCTACAATGAGCAGTTCTTC
>.|TRBV29-1|TRBJ2-5|.
CSVLQGGETQYF
TGCAGCGTCCTACAGGGCGGAGAGACCCAGTACTTC
>.|TRBV7-8|TRBJ1-3|.
CASSSAPDPGSSGNTIYF
TGTGCCAGCAGCTCAGCTCCAGACCCGGGCTCCTCTGGAAACACCATATATTTT
>.|TRBV6-6|TRBJ1-1|.
CASSTTGSEAFF
TGTGCCAGCAGTACCACAGGGAGTGAAGCTTTCTTT
>.|TRBV28|TRBJ2-7|TRBD1
CASSSGQRYSYEQYF
TGTGCCAGCAGTTCGGGACAGCGATACTCCTACGAGCAGTACTTC
>.|TRBV16|TRBJ1-1|.
CASSHLVGNTEAFF
TGTGCCAGCAGCCATTTGGTAGGGAACACTGAAGCTTTCTTT
>.|TRBV10-3|TRBJ1-2|TRBD1
CAIRRTQGDAGGYTF
TGTGCCATCAGAAGAACTCAGGGGGATGCTGGTGGCTACACCTTC
>.|TRBV19|TRBJ2-5|.
CASSITGVETQYF
TGTGCCAGTAGTATTACGGGGGTTGAGACCCAGTACTTC
>.|TRBV5-1|TRBJ1-3|.
CASSLYGAPGNTIYF
TGCGCCAGCAGCTTGTATGGGGCTCCTGGAAACACCATATATTTT
>once|TRBV6-6|TRBJ1-3|TRBD1
CASSTGGQGNTIYF
TGTGCCAGCTCGACCGGGGGACAGGGAAACACCATATATTTT
>once|TRBV5-8|TRBJ2-2|TRBD1
CASSLIQGRGELFF
TGTGCCAGCAGCTTGATACAGGGGCGCGGGGAGCTGTTTTTT
>.|TRBV11-2|TRBJ2-1|TRBD2
CASSPSSGGGYNEQFF
TGTGCCAGCAGCCCCTCGAGCGGGGGGGGTTACAATGAGCAGTTCTTC